A selection of T cell receptor beta chains follows, all from one sample in a study of shared T cell receptors in the human thymus. Clones were sequenced by immunoSEQ multiplex PCR, and TCRdb holds only the in-frame ones, with some missing. This sample has hundreds of thousands of clones, with around 87% found just once. These data also featured in a second study, about human thymus T cells.

The sequenced sample was thymocytes. The receptors shown here come from a boy less than two years old with a congenital heart defect. Each CDR3 is given with its conserved first and last residue. The D gene is left open where the match is weak. Clone size is given for some rows only: seen once, a few or many times, or a class if the clone is expanded.

abundance	d_gene	j_gene	v_gene	CDR3nt	CDR3aa
NA	NA	TRBJ1-5	TRBV4-1	TGCGCCAGCAGCCAAGATCCGGGGGTCGCGGGCTATAGCAATCAGCCCCAGCATTTT	CASSQDPGVAGYSNQPQHF
NA	TRBD1	TRBJ2-7	TRBV19	TGTGCCAGTGGAATGGGACAGGGCACCTACGAGCAGTACTTC	CASGMGQGTYEQYF
few	NA	TRBJ1-1	TRBV19	TGTGCCAGTAAGGAGGGGACTGAAGCTTTCTTT	CASKEGTEAFF
NA	TRBD2	TRBJ2-7	TRBV27	TGTGCCAGGTGGTGGGTAGCGGGGAGCTACGAGCAGTACTTC	CARWWVAGSYEQYF
NA	NA	TRBJ2-1	TRBV5-6	TGTGCCAGCAGCTGGGACTTTACTAACACCACCGGGGAGCAGTTCTTC	CASSWDFTNTTGEQFF
once	NA	TRBJ1-2	TRBV6-1	TGTGCCAGCAGTGAATTTATCAACTATGGCTACACCTTC	CASSEFINYGYTF
NA	NA	TRBJ1-2	TRBV7-2	TGTGCCAGCAACCTGAAATCGTCGGGCTATGGCTACACCTTC	CASNLKSSGYGYTF
NA	NA	TRBJ1-2	TRBV7-2	TGTGCCAGCCCTCAGGAAGTCTATGGCTACACCTTC	CASPQEVYGYTF
NA	TRBD2	TRBJ2-1	TRBV28	TGTGCCAGCAGTTTATTTGATGTTATCGGCGGGAGGGCCCAACATACCTACAATGAGCAGTTCTTC	CASSLFDVIGGRAQHTYNEQFF
NA	TRBD2	TRBJ2-1	TRBV25-1	TGTGCCAGCAGTGAAGGACTAGCGGGGGGGATTGATGAGCAGTTCTTC	CASSEGLAGGIDEQFF
NA	NA	TRBJ2-1	TRBV5-1	TGCGCCAGCAGCCCCCCTGAGTCCTACAATGAGCAGTTCTTC	CASSPPESYNEQFF
NA	NA	TRBJ2-1	TRBV4-2	TGTGCCAGCAGCCAAAGCGGAATAAACAATGAGCAGTTCTTC	CASSQSGINNEQFF
NA	TRBD1	TRBJ1-1	TRBV6-6	TGTGCCAGCAGTTATTGGGACAGTAGGATGAACACTGAAGCTTTCTTT	CASSYWDSRMNTEAFF
NA	NA	TRBJ2-7	TRBV4-3	TGCGCCAGCAGCCAAGACGGTCGAGAAGCTCCCCCAGGGGAGCAGTACTTC	CASSQDGREAPPGEQYF
NA	NA	TRBJ1-1	TRBV28	TGTGCCTGTCAGGGCACTGAAGCTTTCTTT	CACQGTEAFF
NA	TRBD1	TRBJ2-7	TRBV14	TGTGCCAGCAGCCATTGGACAGGACCCTCCTACGAGCAGTACTTC	CASSHWTGPSYEQYF
once	TRBD2	TRBJ2-5	TRBV10-3	TGTGCCATCAGTGAGGAAGGGGACCTTCGGAGCGGGGGGAAAAGCGAGACCCAGTACTTC	CAISEEGDLRSGGKSETQYF
NA	TRBD2	TRBJ2-5	TRBV4-1	TGCGCCAGCAGCCAAGAGGTAGCCGGACTAGGATCGGAGACCCAGTACTTC	CASSQEVAGLGSETQYF
NA	NA	TRBJ2-1	TRBV7-2	TGTGCCAGCAGCTTAGAGAGGGACAACCTACGCTCCTACAATGAGCAGTTCTTC	CASSLERDNLRSYNEQFF
NA	NA	TRBJ1-2	TRBV28	TGTGCCAGCAGTTTAGTTAGGGGTAACTATGGCTACACCTTC	CASSLVRGNYGYTF
NA	NA	TRBJ2-6	TRBV28	TGTGCCAGCAGTATAATACAGGGGGGGTTTGCAGGGGCCAACGTCCTGACTTTC	CASSIIQGGFAGANVLTF
NA	NA	TRBJ1-2	TRBV5-1	TGCGCCAGCAGCTTCCATTACAGGGAGCCCTATGGCTACACCTTC	CASSFHYREPYGYTF
NA	NA	TRBJ2-3	TRBV4-3	TGCGCCAGCAGCCAAGTCTCATGGCCGGGTCGGACTAGCACAGATACGCAGTATTTT	CASSQVSWPGRTSTDTQYF
NA	NA	TRBJ2-7	TRBV28	TGTGCCAGCAGACCTCCGGGACAATCCTCCTACGAGCAGTACTTC	CASRPPGQSSYEQYF
NA	TRBD2	TRBJ2-3	TRBV6-1	TGTGCCAGCAGTGCCCGACTAGCAGTGAGCACAGATACGCAGTATTTT	CASSARLAVSTDTQYF
NA	NA	TRBJ1-2	TRBV6-1	TGTGCCAGCAGAGGGGACAAGAAGAATGGCTACACCTTC	CASRGDKKNGYTF
NA	TRBD2	TRBJ2-4	TRBV28	TGTGCCAGCAGTCCCGGACTAGCGGGGATAGCCAAAAACATTCAGTACTTC	CASSPGLAGIAKNIQYF
NA	NA	TRBJ2-1	TRBV4-1	TGCGCCAGCAGCCAAATCGGGAGTTCTTACAATGAGCAGTTCTTC	CASSQIGSSYNEQFF
NA	NA	TRBJ2-3	TRBV5-1	TGCGCCAGCAGCTTGTGGGGGGGGCCACGGTACACAGATACGCAGTATTTT	CASSLWGGPRYTDTQYF
NA	TRBD1	TRBJ2-7	TRBV18	TGTGCCAGCTCACCGAGGGGACAGGGGGCGGACGAGCAGTACTTC	CASSPRGQGADEQYF
NA	NA	TRBJ2-3	TRBV4-3	TGCGCCAGCAGCCAAGAACACAGGGTCGATACGCAGTATTTT	CASSQEHRVDTQYF
NA	NA	TRBJ1-4	TRBV30	TGTGCCTGGAACCCAGGGTATAATGAAAAACTGTTTTTT	CAWNPGYNEKLFF
NA	TRBD2	TRBJ2-1	TRBV4-1	TGCGCCAGCAGCCAAGAACTCGGTCATAGCGGGAGCGGGAATGAGCAGTTCTTC	CASSQELGHSGSGNEQFF
NA	NA	TRBJ1-6	TRBV6-5	TGTGCCAGCAGTCCCCGACAGGTGGCAAATTCCCCCCTCCACTTT	CASSPRQVANSPLHF
NA	TRBD1	TRBJ1-2	TRBV2	TGTGCCAGCAAGTCTAGGGACAGGGGGCACGACGGCTACACCTTC	CASKSRDRGHDGYTF
NA	NA	TRBJ2-3	TRBV2	TGTGCCAGCAGTGATCGAGGGAGCTCGACAGATACGCAGTATTTT	CASSDRGSSTDTQYF
NA	NA	TRBJ2-5	TRBV9	TGTGCCAGCAGCGTAGAAGTCCGTCCGGAGCAAGAGACCCAGTACTTC	CASSVEVRPEQETQYF
NA	NA	TRBJ1-1	TRBV20-1	TGCAGTGCTAGAGCGGGAGGAGCTTTCTTT	CSARAGGAFF
NA	NA	TRBJ2-2	TRBV13	TGTGCCAGCAGCTTCCCCAAACTACAGGGGAGGCTCACCGGGGAGCTGTTTTTT	CASSFPKLQGRLTGELFF
once	NA	TRBJ1-1	TRBV11-3	TGTGCCAGCAAGGGGGAGAACACTGAAGCTTTCTTT	CASKGENTEAFF
NA	TRBD2	TRBJ2-2	TRBV28	TGTGCCAGCACGTCGGGGGGGTTATCACCGAACACCGGGGAGCTGTTTTTT	CASTSGGLSPNTGELFF
NA	NA	TRBJ2-5	TRBV15	TGTGCCACCAGCGGTCAAAACCCGAGGGAGACCCAGTACTTC	CATSGQNPRETQYF
NA	TRBD2	TRBJ2-7	TRBV5-4	TGTGCCAGCAGCTCCCCAAGCGGGAGAGTCTACGAGCAGTACTTC	CASSSPSGRVYEQYF
NA	TRBD2	TRBJ2-7	TRBV9	TGTGCCAGCAGCGTAGGCAGCGGGAGCGGCGAGCAGTACTTC	CASSVGSGSGEQYF
NA	NA	TRBJ1-5	TRBV5-8	TGTGCCAGCAGCTTGGTGGCAGGGCGGCAGCCCCAGCATTTT	CASSLVAGRQPQHF